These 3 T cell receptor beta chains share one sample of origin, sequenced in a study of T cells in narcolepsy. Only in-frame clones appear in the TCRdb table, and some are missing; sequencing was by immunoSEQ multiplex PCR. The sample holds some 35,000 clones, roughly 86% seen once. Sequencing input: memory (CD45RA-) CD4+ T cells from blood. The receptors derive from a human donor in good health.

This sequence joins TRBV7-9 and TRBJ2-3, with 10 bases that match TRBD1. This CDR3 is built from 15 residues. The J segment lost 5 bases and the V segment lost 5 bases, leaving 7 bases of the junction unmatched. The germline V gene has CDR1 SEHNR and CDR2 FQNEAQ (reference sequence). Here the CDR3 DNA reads TGTGCCAGCAGCGCTGGACAGGGGGTTGAAGATACGCAGTATTTT. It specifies CASSAGQGVEDTQYF.

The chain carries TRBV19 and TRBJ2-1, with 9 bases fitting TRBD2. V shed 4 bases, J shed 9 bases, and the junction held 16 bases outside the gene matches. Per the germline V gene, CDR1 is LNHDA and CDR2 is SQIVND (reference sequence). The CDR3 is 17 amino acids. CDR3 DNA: TGTGCCAGTAGTAGGGTTAGCGGGAGTGTCGGGGAGCGTGAGCAGTTCTTC. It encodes CASSRVSGSVGEREQFF.

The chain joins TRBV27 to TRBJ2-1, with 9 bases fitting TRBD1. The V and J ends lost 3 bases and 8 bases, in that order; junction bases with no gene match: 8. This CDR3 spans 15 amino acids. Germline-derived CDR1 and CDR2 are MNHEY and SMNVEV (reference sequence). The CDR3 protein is CASSLTGTGHHEQFF. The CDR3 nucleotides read TGTGCCAGCAGTTTGACCGGGACAGGGCACCATGAGCAGTTCTTC.